A selection of T cell receptor beta chains follows, all from one sample in a study of spatial heterogeneity in lung cancer. MiXCR was run by TCRdb on the 5' RACE reads, yielding one entry per CDR3 protein. The repertoire holds 1,600 or so distinct CDR3 sequences, with around 13% as singletons. Sequenced material: lung tumor tissue, taken at surgery. The source of these receptors is a male donor with early-stage non-small cell lung cancer. Both conserved end residues are part of each CDR3. D genes are given only for firm matches. The size entry is marked missing in some rows and otherwise reads once, few, many or a size class.

DNA,CDR3,V,D,size,J
TGCAGCGTTCTACAGGGCGACACTGAAGCTTTCTTT,CSVLQGDTEAFF,TRBV29-1,-,few,TRBJ1-1
TGTGCCATCAGTCCCTTAGCGGGGGGCCAAGAGACCCAGTACTTC,CAISPLAGGQETQYF,TRBV10-3,TRBD2,many,TRBJ2-5
TGTGCCAGCAGCCAAGGGACAGGGGTCGAGACCCAGTACTTC,CASSQGTGVETQYF,TRBV3-1,TRBD1,-,TRBJ2-5
TGCGCCAGCAGCTCCAGGTGGCTCCGGAACACTGAAGCTTTCTTT,CASSSRWLRNTEAFF,TRBV5-1,-,-,TRBJ1-1
TGTGCCAGCACGGAGCGGGGAATCACAGATACGCAGTATTTT,CASTERGITDTQYF,TRBV2,TRBD2,medium-sized,TRBJ2-3
TGTGCCACCTCGCCGGCAGGCGTTTATGGCTACACCTTC,CATSPAGVYGYTF,TRBV28,-,-,TRBJ1-2
TGTGCCAGCAGCGTCCGGGGGACAGAGAACAATGAGCAGTTCTTC,CASSVRGTENNEQFF,TRBV7-9,-,-,TRBJ2-1
TGCGCCAGCAGTGGGGCAGACCGTTATTCACCCCTCCACTTT,CASSGADRYSPLHF,TRBV10-2,-,medium-sized,TRBJ1-6
TGTGCCAGCAGTTACGAGGCGGGGGGGGATCAAGAGACCCAGTACTTC,CASSYEAGGDQETQYF,TRBV6-5,TRBD2,medium-sized,TRBJ2-5
TGTGCCAGCAGCCCGGGGGGGGCCAAAGAGACCCAGTACTTC,CASSPGGAKETQYF,TRBV7-9,TRBD2,few,TRBJ2-5
TGTGCCAGCAGTGGACAGAACTATGGCTACACCTTC,CASSGQNYGYTF,TRBV2,-,few,TRBJ1-2
TGTGCCAGCAGACAAGGGACAGGGGGGGATCAGCCCCAGCATTTT,CASRQGTGGDQPQHF,TRBV6-5,TRBD1,medium-sized,TRBJ1-5